The rows below give T cell receptor beta chains drawn from one sample of a study of shared T cell receptors in the human thymus. Clones were read by immunoSEQ multiplex PCR, and TCRdb kept only the in-frame ones, dropping some. The table lists roughly 500,000 clones, 70% to 80% of them singletons. These data were also filed under a second study, of human thymus T cells.

The sequenced sample consisted of thymocytes. The source of these receptors is a boy less than two years old with a congenital heart defect. The CDR3 runs from the conserved cysteine through the conserved F or W. The D gene is left open where the match is weak. Rows give clone size only sometimes, using once, few, many, or a class for an expanded clone.

clone size	J gene	D gene	V gene	CDR3 protein	CDR3 DNA
-	TRBJ2-3	TRBD2	TRBV4-1	CASSQDMGMGAGGRTDTQYF	TGCGCCAGCAGCCAAGATATGGGGATGGGCGCGGGAGGACGGACAGATACGCAGTATTTT
-	TRBJ2-3	-	TRBV5-4	CASSFTGPSTDTQYF	TGTGCCAGCAGCTTTACAGGTCCGAGCACAGATACGCAGTATTTT
few	TRBJ2-7	-	TRBV27	CASSWGGGGYEQYF	TGTGCCAGCAGTTGGGGCGGGGGCGGATACGAGCAGTACTTC
-	TRBJ2-7	-	TRBV4-1	CASSQPKGPGDYEQYF	TGCGCCAGCAGCCAGCCGAAGGGTCCGGGGGACTACGAGCAGTACTTC
-	TRBJ1-1	-	TRBV28	CASSLFEEGEEGPQKPFF	TGTGCCAGCAGTTTATTTGAGGAGGGAGAGGAGGGGCCGCAGAAGCCTTTCTTT
-	TRBJ2-7	-	TRBV29-1	CSVEASGSYEQYF	TGCAGCGTTGAGGCGAGCGGATCCTACGAGCAGTACTTC
-	TRBJ2-1	-	TRBV14	CASSQNPKSSEQFF	TGTGCCAGCAGCCAAAATCCCAAATCCAGTGAGCAGTTCTTC
-	TRBJ2-1	TRBD2	TRBV5-6	CASSVTSGSYNEQFF	TGTGCCAGCAGCGTGACTAGCGGGAGCTACAATGAGCAGTTCTTC
-	TRBJ2-1	TRBD2	TRBV19	CASSTPGAGDSYNEQFF	TGTGCCAGTAGTACCCCCGGGGCGGGAGATTCCTACAATGAGCAGTTCTTC
few	TRBJ1-3	TRBD1	TRBV15	CATSRDRTGGGNTIYF	TGTGCCACCAGCAGAGATCGGACAGGGGGCGGGAACACCATATATTTT
few	TRBJ2-2	TRBD2	TRBV6-1	CASSEWAGGPCTGELFF	TGTGCCAGCAGTGAATGGGCGGGAGGGCCCTGCACCGGGGAGCTGTTTTTT
-	TRBJ2-1	TRBD1	TRBV27	CASSFISRDSFLHEQFF	TGTGCCAGCAGTTTTATATCCCGGGACAGTTTTCTCCATGAGCAGTTCTTC
-	TRBJ2-1	-	TRBV5-1	CASSLWGGAPYNEQFF	TGCGCCAGCAGCTTGTGGGGGGGGGCCCCCTACAATGAGCAGTTCTTC
-	TRBJ2-7	TRBD2	TRBV4-2	CASSQLAGATYEQYF	TGTGCCAGCAGCCAATTAGCGGGAGCAACCTACGAGCAGTACTTC
few	TRBJ2-3	-	TRBV14	CASSLLAGVGTDTQYF	TGTGCCAGCAGCCTCCTCGCAGGGGTTGGCACAGATACGCAGTATTTT
-	TRBJ2-1	TRBD2	TRBV30	CACKLDRGDNEQFF	TGTGCCTGCAAACTAGATCGGGGGGACAATGAGCAGTTCTTC
-	TRBJ2-7	TRBD2	TRBV27	CASSPNNTSGRAGEVYEQYF	TGTGCCAGCAGTCCCAATAATACTAGCGGGAGGGCCGGGGAGGTCTACGAGCAGTACTTC
-	TRBJ1-1	-	TRBV11-2	CASSLEYREWNTEAFF	TGTGCCAGCAGCTTAGAATACAGGGAGTGGAACACTGAAGCTTTCTTT
-	TRBJ2-7	-	TRBV20-1	CSAQISYEQYF	TGCAGTGCGCAGATCTCCTACGAGCAGTACTTC
once	TRBJ2-2	-	TRBV7-2	CASSLELGVKTGELFF	TGTGCCAGCAGCTTAGAGTTAGGGGTGAAGACCGGGGAGCTGTTTTTT
few	TRBJ1-1	-	TRBV4-1	CASSRVGGNRANTEAFF	TGCGCCAGCAGCCGGGTTGGTGGAAACAGGGCCAACACTGAAGCTTTCTTT
-	TRBJ2-1	TRBD2	TRBV4-3	CASSPASLAGVNEQFF	TGCGCCAGCAGCCCCGCGTCGCTAGCGGGAGTAAATGAGCAGTTCTTC
-	TRBJ2-1	-	TRBV5-5	CASSLKVAMGNEQFF	TGTGCCAGCAGCTTGAAAGTAGCTATGGGCAATGAGCAGTTCTTC
few	TRBJ1-4	-	TRBV10-3	CAISGAPANEKLFF	TGTGCCATCAGTGGGGCCCCGGCTAATGAAAAACTGTTTTTT
-	TRBJ2-3	TRBD1	TRBV5-1	CASRRRTGATDTQYF	TGCGCCAGCCGCCGGAGGACAGGGGCCACAGATACGCAGTATTTT
-	TRBJ2-7	-	TRBV27	CASSSVVGGSYEQYF	TGTGCCAGCAGTTCCGTCGTCGGAGGCTCCTACGAGCAGTACTTC
once	TRBJ1-2	-	TRBV2	CASSGQVNYGYTF	TGTGCCAGCAGTGGACAGGTTAACTATGGCTACACCTTC
-	TRBJ2-7	-	TRBV9	CASSDPRASDEQYF	TGTGCCAGCAGCGACCCGAGGGCGAGTGACGAGCAGTACTTC
-	TRBJ1-4	-	TRBV18	CATGEEKLFF	TGTGCCACCGGGGAGGAAAAACTGTTTTTT
-	TRBJ2-5	-	TRBV7-6	CASSLDRDCKTQYF	TGTGCCAGCAGCTTAGATCGGGATTGTAAGACCCAGTACTTC
-	TRBJ2-7	TRBD1	TRBV10-1	CASSHDRGEQYF	TGCGCCAGCAGCCACGACAGGGGCGAGCAGTACTTC
-	TRBJ2-3	TRBD1	TRBV18	CASSPSTGWVTDTQYF	TGTGCCAGCTCACCGTCGACAGGGTGGGTTACAGATACGCAGTATTTT